This T cell receptor (beta chain) was observed in a study of control samples from healthy donors and cancer patients. The ends were cut back, 0 bases at V and 7 bases at J, with 1 base in the middle. This CDR3 has 12 amino acids. Germline V gene data show CDR1 as SEHNR and CDR2 as FQNEAQ (reference sequence). The method was immunoSEQ multiplex PCR; TCRdb's version includes in-frame clones alone and lacks a portion of them. Among 150,000 to 200,000 clones listed, 70% to 90% were seen once. V usage is TRBV7-9 and J usage is TRBJ1-6; D not certain. The sample comprised blood. The receptor's source is a woman between 25 and 40 years old in good health. CDR3 DNA sequence: TGTGCCAGCAGCTTAGCGAATTCACCCCTCCACTTT. Its protein product is CASSLANSPLHF.